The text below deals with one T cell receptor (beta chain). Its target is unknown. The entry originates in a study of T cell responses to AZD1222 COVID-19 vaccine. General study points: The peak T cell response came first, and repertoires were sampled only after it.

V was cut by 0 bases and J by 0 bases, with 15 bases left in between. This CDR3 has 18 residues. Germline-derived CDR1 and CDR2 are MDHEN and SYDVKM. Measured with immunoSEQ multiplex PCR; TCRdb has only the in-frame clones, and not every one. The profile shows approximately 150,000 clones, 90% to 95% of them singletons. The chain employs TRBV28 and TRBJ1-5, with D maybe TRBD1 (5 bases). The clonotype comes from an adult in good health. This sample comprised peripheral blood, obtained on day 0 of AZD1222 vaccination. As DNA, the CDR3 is TGTGCCAGCAGTTTATGGTCAAGGCAGGGCTATAGCAATCAGCCCCAGCATTTT. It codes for CASSLWSRQGYSNQPQHF.